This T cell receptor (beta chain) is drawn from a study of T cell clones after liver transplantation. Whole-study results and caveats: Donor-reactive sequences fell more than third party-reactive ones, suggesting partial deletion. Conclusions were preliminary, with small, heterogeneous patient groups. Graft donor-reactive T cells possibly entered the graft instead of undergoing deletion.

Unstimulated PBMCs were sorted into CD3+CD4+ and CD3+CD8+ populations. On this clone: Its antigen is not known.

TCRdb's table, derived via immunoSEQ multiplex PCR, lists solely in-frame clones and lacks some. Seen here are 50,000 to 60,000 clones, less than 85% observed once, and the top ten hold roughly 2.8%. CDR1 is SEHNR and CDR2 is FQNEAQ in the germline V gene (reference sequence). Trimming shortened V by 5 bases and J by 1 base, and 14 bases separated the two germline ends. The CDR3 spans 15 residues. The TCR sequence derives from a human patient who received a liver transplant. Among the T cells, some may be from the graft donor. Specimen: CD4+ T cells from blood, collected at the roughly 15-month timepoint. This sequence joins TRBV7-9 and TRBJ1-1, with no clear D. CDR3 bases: TGTGCCAGCAGCCCCGAGGCCTTGACGAACACTGAAGCTTTCTTT. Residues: CASSPEALTNTEAFF.